The clone carrying this T cell receptor (beta chain) was detected once. The data were taken from a study of blood T cell repertoires in COVID-19. Background on the study: PBMCs, B-cell-depleted T cells, or T cells provided the cDNA or gDNA that made up the material.

Here immunoSEQ multiplex PCR was the method, and the copy in TCRdb shows in-frame clones only, minus some. This sample yields about 50,000 clones, of which approximately 80% are seen a single time; 43% belongs to the top ten. The CDR3 loop spans 14 amino acids. The germline V gene has CDR1 SGHRS and CDR2 YFSETQ. V lost 2 bases and J 5 bases, leaving 8 bases between the germline ends. The sequence was obtained from an older man with active or convalescent COVID-19. The sequenced sample was peripheral blood. The chain uses TRBV5-1 and TRBJ1-6, with D perhaps TRBD1 (5 bases). In nucleotides, the CDR3 is TGCGCCAGCAGCTTAGGGGCAGATAATTCACCCCTCCACTTT. Its protein is CASSLGADNSPLHF.